Presented here are 21 T cell receptor beta chains from one specimen sequenced in a study of molecular identifiers for immune sequencing clone quantification. TCRdb analysed the PCR reads with MiXCR anew, one entry per CDR3 protein. The sample lists hundreds of thousands of distinct CDR3 sequences; 25% were seen once. Sequencing was performed on naive CD8+ T cells from blood, with Jurkat cell RNA spiked in. Specified subset: FACS-sorted CD8+CD4-CCR7+CD45RA+ naive T cells. The receptors were sampled from a human donor in good health. Some libraries in this study had Jurkat cell RNA spiked in.

This clonotype was counted a few times. This chain links TRBV14 with TRBJ2-1; maybe TRBD1 (6 bases). The CDR3 sequence is 16 residues long. V lost 0 bases to trimming and J lost 3 bases, with 12 bases between them. Germline CDR1 SGHDN, CDR2 FVKESK. CDR3 region: CASSQEDSANYNEQFF. CDR3 DNA: TGTGCCAGCAGCCAAGAGGACAGCGCAAACTACAATGAGCAGTTCTTC.

This chain links TRBV28 with TRBJ2-7; D ambiguous. Looked up from germline, CDR1 is MDHEN and CDR2 is SYDVKM. The CDR3 is 15 amino acids. Trimming stripped 6 bases from V and 0 bases from J, with 15 bases between. This CDR3 is CASSYRFLSSYEQYF. DNA of the CDR3: TGTGCCAGCAGCTATAGGTTCCTGAGCTCCTACGAGCAGTACTTC.

Notes on this clonotype: Relative to the germline gene, one junction end is altered; a read error may explain this. The chain joins TRBV27 to TRBJ1-1, with TRBD1 as a possible D gene (5 bases). Germline V CDR1 and CDR2: MNHEY, SMNVEV (reference sequence). The CDR3 runs 16 residues. CDR3 sequence (DNA): TGTGCCAGCAGTTTAAGTTCAGGGTGGTTGAAAACTGAAGCTTTCTTT. As protein: CASSLSSGWLKTEAFF.

This clonotype was seen a few times. J is TRBJ2-6 and V is TRBV30; the D gene could be TRBD1 or TRBD2 (5 bases each). With 2 bases removed from V and 6 bases from J, the gap between germline ends came to 11 bases. CDR1 and CDR2 from the germline V gene are GTSNPN and SVGIG (reference sequence). The CDR3 spans 14 residues. CDR3 bases: TGTGCCTGGAGTTTGACAGCGGAGGCCAACGTCCTGACTTTC. Protein product: CAWSLTAEANVLTF. The full variable domain, rest sourced from reference TRBV30 and TRBJ2-6, is SQTIHQWPATLVQPVGSPLSLECTVEGTSNPNLYWYRQAAGRGLQLLFYSVGIGQISSEVPQNLSASRPQDRQFILSSKKLLLSDSGFYLCAWSLTAEANVLTFGAGSRLTVL.

This chain joins TRBV20-1 and TRBJ2-7; D not certain. CDR1 is DFQATT, CDR2 SNEGSKA, per germline (reference sequence). The V gene lost 1 base and the J gene lost 5 bases, with 9 bases spanning the gap. The CDR3 runs to 12 residues. CDR3 loop: CSARGYPDEQYF. CDR3 in DNA: TGCAGTGCTAGAGGGTACCCCGACGAGCAGTACTTC.

The J gene is TRBJ2-5, the V gene TRBV6-1, with 8 bases lining up with TRBD2. This CDR3 is built from 17 residues. With V trimmed by 3 bases and J by 5 bases, 14 bases remained unmatched. Per the germline V gene, CDR1 is MNHNS and CDR2 is SASEGT. CDR3 nucleotides: TGTGCCAGCAGTGAGCGCGCCCGACTAGCGACCGTGGAGACCCAGTACTTC. Its translation: CASSERARLATVETQYF.

About this clonotype: A junction end diverges from the germline sequence, so it may reflect a read error. V usage is TRBV27 and J usage is TRBJ1-1, with a weak D call TRBD1 (6 bases). Germline CDR1 reads MNHEY; CDR2 reads SMNVEV (reference sequence). The CDR3 is 17 residues long. CDR3: CTSSLIGARGVRTEAFF. The CDR3 coding sequence is TGTACCAGCAGTTTGATCGGCGCCAGGGGTGTTCGCACTGAAGCTTTCTTT.

This clonotype was found many times. The V call is TRBV7-6, the J call TRBJ2-3, with TRBD2 matching over 7 bases. V lost 3 bases and J lost 1; bases outside the gene matches: 1. The germline CDR1 and CDR2 sequences are SGHVS and FNYEAQ. The CDR3 sequence is 14 residues long. This CDR3 is CASSLSGGTDTQYF. Here the CDR3 DNA reads TGTGCCAGCAGCTTGAGCGGGGGCACAGATACGCAGTATTTT.

In DNA, the CDR3 is TGTGCCAGTAGTATAGTTCCAGGAGACTATGGCTACACCTTC. Residues: CASSIVPGDYGYTF. The chain couples TRBV19 to TRBJ1-2; D gene uncertain. Germline loops: CDR1 LNHDA, CDR2 SQIVND (reference sequence). The V end was cut by 1 base, the J end by 3 bases, with 9 bases between. This CDR3 contains 14 residues.

The sample holds a few counts of this clonotype. This chain joins TRBV20-1 and TRBJ2-7, with TRBD2 identical over 8 bases. Germline values: CDR1 DFQATT, CDR2 SNEGSKA (reference sequence). V shed 0 bases, J shed 5 bases, and the junction held 9 bases outside the gene matches. The CDR3 is made up of 15 amino acids. The CDR3 is CSAREYLGTSDEQYF. The CDR3 DNA follows: TGCAGTGCTAGAGAGTACCTCGGGACTAGTGACGAGCAGTACTTC.

For this clonotype: The junction departs from germline at one end; a sequencing error may be responsible. The J gene is TRBJ2-5, the V gene TRBV5-1; perhaps TRBD1 as D (5 bases). In germline, CDR1 is SGHRS, CDR2 YFSETQ. This CDR3 has 14 residues. This CDR3 is CASSSGQDQEPQYF. Written as DNA, the CDR3 is TGCGCCAGCAGCTCCGGACAAGACCAAGAGCCCCAGTACTTC. The whole variable domain, remainder taken from reference TRBV5-1 and TRBJ2-5, is KAGVTQTPRYLIKTRGQQVTLSCSPISGHRSVSWYQQTPGQGLQFLFEYFSETQRNKGNFPGRFSGRQFSNSRSEMNVSTLELGDSALYLCASSSGQDQEPQYFGPGTRLLVL.

The sample holds a few counts of this clonotype. This sequence joins TRBV29-1 and TRBJ1-2; 9 nucleotides align to TRBD1. The CDR3 loop spans 13 amino acids. Germline CDR1 SQVTM, CDR2 ANQGSEA. The V gene end was trimmed by 6 bases and the J gene end by 8 bases; junction bases not matched to a gene: 10. CDR3 region: CSVLGQGEQGYTF. The CDR3 nucleotides are TGCAGCGTCCTGGGACAGGGTGAGCAGGGCTACACCTTC.

This clonotype has more than one count but fewer than ten. The rearrangement links TRBV18 to TRBJ2-3; no reliable D call. The length of the CDR3 is 17 residues. The V end was cut by 3 bases, the J end by 0 bases, with 16 bases between. The germline CDR1 and CDR2 sequences are KGHSH and LQKENI. The CDR3 nucleotides read TGTGCCAGCTCACCCCCGATGAGGATGACTAGCACAGATACGCAGTATTTT. Its protein is CASSPPMRMTSTDTQYF. The complete variable domain, with remaining parts taken from reference TRBV18 and TRBJ2-3, reads NAGVMQNPRHLVRRRGQEARLRCSPMKGHSHVYWYRQLPEEGLKFMVYLQKENIIDESGMPKERFSAEFPKEGPSILRIQQVVRGDSAAYFCASSPPMRMTSTDTQYFGPGTRLTVL.

At least ten counts were recorded for this clonotype. The genes are TRBV6-2 or TRBV6-3 and TRBJ2-3; a possible D gene is TRBD2 (6 bases). Trimming removed 5 bases at V and 0 bases at J, with 15 bases between. This CDR3 spans 16 amino acids. Per germline, CDR1 MNHEY and CDR2 SVGEGT. The CDR3 is CASSPLAGKSTDTQYF. CDR3 nucleotides: TGTGCCAGCAGTCCCTTGGCGGGAAAGAGCACAGATACGCAGTATTTT.

This chain joins TRBV2 and TRBJ2-3, with 7 bases fitting TRBD2. Germline assignment: CDR1 SNHLY and CDR2 FYNNEI. Unmatched junction bases numbered 6, after V lost 0 bases and J lost 6 bases. The CDR3 is 15 residues long. Here the CDR3 reads CASSEASGCYDTQYF. The DNA of the CDR3 is TGTGCCAGCAGTGAAGCTAGCGGGTGTTACGATACGCAGTATTTT.

This clonotype was seen a few times. The CDR3 nucleotides read TGTGCCAGCAGCGACGGGACACTTAACACAGATACGCAGTATTTT. It codes for CASSDGTLNTDTQYF. The chain couples TRBV9 to TRBJ2-3; maybe TRBD1 (6 bases). V lost 3 bases, J lost 2 bases, and 13 bases lay in between. The length of the CDR3 is 15 residues. Germline V gene lookup returns CDR1 SGDLS and CDR2 YYNGEE.

This clonotype was seen repeatedly, ten times or more. V is TRBV5-6 and J is TRBJ1-1, with 7 bases identical to TRBD1. J gave up 3 bases and V 10 bases, and 3 bases lay outside the gene matches. The CDR3 sequence is 11 residues long. Germline V gene sequence: CDR1 SGHDT, CDR2 YYEEEE. The chain's CDR3 is CAQTGHTEAFF. CDR3 DNA: TGTGCCCAGACAGGGCACACTGAAGCTTTCTTT.

The CDR3 reads CASSILGGWNQPQHF. CDR3 DNA sequence: TGTGCCAGTAGTATCCTGGGAGGGTGGAATCAGCCCCAGCATTTT. The genes are TRBV19 and TRBJ1-5, with unresolved D. The V gene's germline CDR1 is LNHDA and CDR2 SQIVND (reference sequence). This CDR3 has 15 residues. With 3 bases removed from V and 4 bases from J, the gap between germline ends came to 13 bases.

This clonotype appeared many times. The rearrangement uses TRBV30 and TRBJ2-7; 9 positions agree with TRBD1. The CDR3 consists of 11 residues. Per the germline V gene, CDR1 is GTSNPN and CDR2 is SVGIG (reference sequence). The CDR3 loop reads CAWGQGVEQYF. DNA of the CDR3: TGTGCATGGGGACAGGGAGTTGAGCAGTACTTC.

Only a few counts were recorded for this clonotype. The chain joins TRBV20-1 to TRBJ1-2; D is uncertain. The germline V gene has CDR1 DFQATT and CDR2 SNEGSKA (reference sequence). With 0 bases removed from V and 3 bases from J, the gap between germline ends came to 14 bases. The length of the CDR3 is 15 residues. The CDR3 nucleotides read TGCAGTGCTAGAGATCCCCAGGAGGTACACTATGGCTACACCTTC. Translated, it gives CSARDPQEVHYGYTF.

This clonotype has a count of ten or more. This sequence joins TRBV27 and TRBJ2-3; D uncertain. The CDR3 covers 13 residues. Looked up from germline, CDR1 is MNHEY and CDR2 is SMNVEV (reference sequence). Trimming removed 2 bases from V and 6 bases from J, with 9 bases in between. CDR3 region: CASSLLDSDTQYF. CDR3 DNA: TGTGCCAGCAGTTTACTAGATAGCGATACGCAGTATTTT.